This T cell receptor (beta chain) was documented in a study of vaccination effects on CD4 cells after COVID-19. Pools of viral peptides were used by the ViraFEST assay to expand antigen-specific CD4+ T cells ahead of sequencing. An approximately ten-day culture period preceded the isolation of CD4+ T cells. Nobody among the vaccine recipients had prior SARS-CoV-2 infection (nucleocapsid antibodies were negative). About this clone: As yet, its antigen is unknown.

In germline, CDR1 is SNHLY, CDR2 FYNNEI. The length of the CDR3 is 16 residues. V shed 6 bases and J 2 bases; nucleotides not matched to a gene: 7. Generated by immunoSEQ multiplex PCR, the TCRdb table keeps only in-frame clones and is missing some. Of about 65,000 clones in the sample, approximately 76% are singletons; the top ten hold around 2.8%. This TCR was sampled from a human donor who received a COVID-19 vaccine. The chain has TRBV2 and TRBJ2-2, with 9 bases fitting TRBD2. The specimen was CD4+ T cells from PBMCs cultured with HCoV-NL63 spike peptides, collected before COVID-19 vaccination. CDR3 nucleotide sequence: TGTGCCAGCAGCCCTTTAGCGGGGGATAACACCGGGGAGCTGTTTTTT. This sequence encodes CASSPLAGDNTGELFF. The full variable domain, in which reference TRBV2 and TRBJ2-2 provide the parts outside the CDR3, is EPEVTQTPSHQVTQMGQEVILRCVPISNHLYFYWYRQILGQKVEFLVSFYNNEISEKSEIFDDQFSVERPDGSNFTLKIRSTKLEDSAMYFCASSPLAGDNTGELFFGEGSRLTVL.